This TCR beta chain was captured in a study of vaccination and CD4 T cells after COVID-19. Oncomine TCR Beta short-read sequencing was applied to DNA from cultured CD4+ T cells. In TCRdb, the PCR reads were re-called with MiXCR into one record per CDR3 protein. This sample yields about 17,000 distinct CDR3 sequences, of which 50% to 65% are seen a single time; roughly 12% belongs to the top ten. Documented treatment: roughly nine-day PBMC culture with coronavirus spike peptide pools or control peptides (ViraFEST assay). Before TCRs were sequenced, ViraFEST expanded antigen-specific T cells with peptide pools. Wells contained under 2.5 million PBMCs each, and these were cultured with roughly 10 IU/ml IL-2 and 9.5 to 10 ug/ml peptide pools. V was shortened by 6 bases and J by 4 bases, with 12 bases between the two germline ends. Germline assignment: CDR1 DFQATT and CDR2 SNEGSKA (reference sequence). The CDR3 is 12 amino acids.

This clonotype was found a few times. No antigen is known for it. General study results and limits: Convalescent patients' median share of reactive clones seen only post-vaccination was around 90%. The study found median SARS-CoV-2-reactive clonotypes rising from 21 to 38, not significantly.

The sequence derives from a human donor who had recovered from COVID-19. This chain joins TRBV20-1 and TRBJ1-2; unclear D gene. What was sequenced was CD4+ T cells from blood, cultured in vitro. CDR3: CSATSGVYGYTF. CDR3 coding DNA: TGCAGTGCAACATCGGGAGTCTATGGCTACACCTTC.